This T cell receptor beta chain is drawn from a study of blood T cell repertoires in COVID-19. Overall study context: There were acute and convalescent COVID-19 samples, and they came from the United States, Italy and Spain. T cells, B-cell-depleted T cells, or PBMCs provided the cDNA or gDNA that served as material.

Trimming took 1 base from V and 3 from J, leaving 19 bases between them. CDR1 SGHTA and CDR2 FQGNSA come from the germline V gene. The CDR3 contains 18 residues. Seattle researchers signed up patients amid active infection and tracked them longitudinally. Original data processing: How many nucleated cells were present was estimated from reference gene primer amplification. Produced via immunoSEQ multiplex PCR; TCRdb's table is partial and in-frame only. Clone size and the V and J calls come from that table; the DNA yielded D and trimming. The top ten clones hold around a sixth of a sample with about 180,000 clones, around 85% of them seen once.

This chain links TRBV7-2 with TRBJ2-1; weak D call: TRBD2 (6 bases). The sequenced material came from peripheral blood. The source is a person aged 65 to 79 with COVID-19, enrolled during active disease. The CDR3 is CASSLEIGTLSRYNEQFF. The CDR3 bases are TGTGCCAGCAGCTTAGAGATAGGGACTCTCTCGCGCTACAATGAGCAGTTCTTC.